What follows is one T cell receptor beta chain and its context. Other nucleotide sequences in the sample specify the same CDR3. The assay was immunoSEQ multiplex PCR, and TCRdb's table has in-frame clones only and misses some. This sample has hundreds of thousands of clones, with roughly 86% found just once. This entry comes from a study of blood T cell repertoires in COVID-19. The CDR3 covers 14 residues. Germline CDR1 and CDR2: SGHTA and FQGNSA. V was shortened by 4 bases and J by 2 bases, with 11 bases between the two germline ends. Sequencing was performed on PBMCs or T cells enriched from blood (not recorded which). The receptor comes from a woman under 30 who had recovered from COVID-19. The chain is built from TRBV7-2 and TRBJ2-5, with D maybe TRBD2 (5 bases). The CDR3 DNA sequence: TGTGCCAGCAGCTACCAACGGGGACAAGAGACCCAGTACTTC. Translated, it gives CASSYQRGQETQYF.